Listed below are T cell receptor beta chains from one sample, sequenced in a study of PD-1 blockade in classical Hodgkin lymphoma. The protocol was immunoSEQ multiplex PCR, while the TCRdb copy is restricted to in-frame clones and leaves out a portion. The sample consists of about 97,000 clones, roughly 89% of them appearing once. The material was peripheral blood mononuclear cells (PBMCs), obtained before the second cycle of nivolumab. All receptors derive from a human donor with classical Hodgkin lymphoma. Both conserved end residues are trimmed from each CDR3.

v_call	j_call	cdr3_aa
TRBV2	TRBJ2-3	ASGRDSTDTQY
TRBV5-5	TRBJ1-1	ASSFSNRDAPPGATEAF
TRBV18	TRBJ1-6	ASSPQGLVNSPLH
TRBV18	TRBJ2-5	ASSRTSGGDQETQY
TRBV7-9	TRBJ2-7	ASSLDGGEQY
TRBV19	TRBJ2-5	ASRSGQGMRQETQY
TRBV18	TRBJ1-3	ASSPMGGSGNTIY
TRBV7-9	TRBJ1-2	ASSLVLGREDGYT
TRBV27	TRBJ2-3	ASTRGPGTDTQY
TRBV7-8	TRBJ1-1	ASSLSSGILEAF
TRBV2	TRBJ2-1	ASSIQRGGVDEQF
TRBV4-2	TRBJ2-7	ASSQEWRGPYEQY
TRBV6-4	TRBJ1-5	ASSRTSQH
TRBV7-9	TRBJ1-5	ASSLSDIFNQPQH
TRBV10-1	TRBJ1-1	ASSEGKTEAF
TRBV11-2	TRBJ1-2	ASSLGGSPHGYT
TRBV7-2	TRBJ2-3	ASSLFRLSRTQY